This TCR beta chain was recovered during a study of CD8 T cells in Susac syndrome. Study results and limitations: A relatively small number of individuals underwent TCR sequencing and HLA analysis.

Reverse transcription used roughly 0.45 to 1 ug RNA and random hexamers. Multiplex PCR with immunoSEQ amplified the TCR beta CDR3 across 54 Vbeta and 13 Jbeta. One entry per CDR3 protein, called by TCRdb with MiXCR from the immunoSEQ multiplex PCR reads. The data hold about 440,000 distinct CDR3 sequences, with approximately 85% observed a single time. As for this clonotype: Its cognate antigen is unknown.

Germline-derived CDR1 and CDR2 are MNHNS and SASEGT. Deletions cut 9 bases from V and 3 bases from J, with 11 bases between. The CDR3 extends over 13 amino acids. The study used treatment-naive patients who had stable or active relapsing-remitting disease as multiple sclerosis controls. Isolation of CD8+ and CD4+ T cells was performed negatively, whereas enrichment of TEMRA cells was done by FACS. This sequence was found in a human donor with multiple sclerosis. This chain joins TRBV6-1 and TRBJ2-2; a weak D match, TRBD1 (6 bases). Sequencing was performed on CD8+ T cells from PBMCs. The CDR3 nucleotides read TGTGCCAGTACAGGGAAGGACACCGGGGAGCTGTTTTTT. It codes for CASTGKDTGELFF.